The source of this T cell receptor beta chain is a study of regulatory T cells in long-lasting Graves disease. Across the study: Recently diagnosed Graves' patients had received antithyroid drugs for under 3 months.

Time point noted: newly diagnosed GD, antithyroid drugs for less than 3 months. After RNA was extracted from PBMCs, the TCR library was made from it. This clonotype was seen repeatedly, ten times or more. Arm-PCR of CDR3 regions and iRepertoire HTBI primers were the basis on which TCR beta libraries were built. TCRdb re-analysed the multiplex PCR reads in MiXCR, keeping a single row per CDR3 protein. The repertoire consists of 520,000 or so distinct CDR3 sequences, with 12% occurring once and the leading ten covering roughly 9.3%. This CDR3 region has 15 residues. With V trimmed by 2 bases and J by 12 bases, 15 bases remained unmatched. The germline V gene has CDR1 MNHEY and CDR2 SVGAGI. These data are also associated with another study on T cells in Graves' hyperthyroidism and ophthalmopathy.

This chain connects TRBV6-5 to TRBJ1-2; 7 bases agree with TRBD1. The source material was peripheral blood mononuclear cells (PBMCs), sampled at new diagnosis, from a patient treated with antithyroid drugs. This TCR came from a woman aged 30 to 39 with Graves disease. Here the CDR3 DNA reads TGTGCCAGCAGTTACGCGACCTCCGGGACAGCAGCCCACACCTTC. This codes for CASSYATSGTAAHTF.